These 14 T cell receptor beta chains share one sample of origin, sequenced in a study of shared clonotypes between healthy human individuals. Using immunoSEQ multiplex PCR, the repertoire was profiled, and TCRdb retains in-frame clones only, with some absent. The sample holds 2 million to 2.5 million clones, approximately 95% seen once. The sequencing input was naive CD4+ T cells sorted from blood. Subset indicated: CD45RA+ positively selected. The receptors come from a man between 18 and 29 years old in good health.

V is TRBV9 and J is TRBJ1-4; D gene uncertain. V lost 3 bases, J lost 0 bases, and 6 bases lay in between. Germline V gives CDR1 SGDLS, CDR2 YYNGEE. The CDR3 runs to 14 residues. The CDR3 reads CASSESATNEKLFF. Written as DNA, the CDR3 is TGTGCCAGCAGCGAGAGTGCAACTAATGAAAAACTGTTTTTT.

The chain joins TRBV7-2 to TRBJ2-1; 8 bases are shared with TRBD2. The CDR3 runs 15 residues. Germline V gives CDR1 SGHTA, CDR2 FQGNSA. V lost 2 bases and J lost 6; bases outside the gene matches: 6. CDR3 coding DNA: TGTGCCAGCAGCTTACGAGCGGGGGAGATCAATGAGCAGTTCTTC. Translation gives CASSLRAGEINEQFF.

V usage is TRBV7-2 and J usage is TRBJ1-5; D is unclear. The CDR3 loop spans 14 amino acids. Germline-derived CDR1 and CDR2 are SGHTA and FQGNSA. Between the trimmed V and J ends, which lost 1 base and 4 bases, there was a span of 8 bases. The DNA for the CDR3 is TGTGCCAGCAGCTTAGGTCAGGAGAATCAGCCCCAGCATTTT. Amino acid sequence: CASSLGQENQPQHF.

This clone was detected only a few times. In nucleotides, the CDR3 is TGTGCCAGCACCACGACAGGTCTTTACACCGGGGAGCTGTTTTTT. This translates into CASTTTGLYTGELFF. The rearrangement uses TRBV6-1 and TRBJ2-2, with D possibly TRBD1 on 6 matching bases. Trimming took off 7 bases at V and 3 bases at J, with 15 bases between the two ends. The germline CDR1 and CDR2 sequences are MNHNS and SASEGT. The CDR3 runs 15 residues.

The gene calls are TRBV29-1 and TRBJ1-5, with 11 bases identical to TRBD1. CDR1 SQVTM and CDR2 ANQGSEA come from the germline V gene. CDR3 length: 15 amino acids. J was trimmed by 2 bases and V by 7 bases; bases with no gene match: 7. The CDR3 nucleotides read TGCAGCGAGAGGACAGGGGGCGGAGGCAATCAGCCCCAGCATTTT. This sequence encodes CSERTGGGGNQPQHF.

V and J are TRBV4-2 and TRBJ2-3; TRBD2 aligns across 12 bases. V was clipped by 0 bases and J by 3 bases; unmatched bases: 4. The CDR3 runs to 17 residues. Germline V gene lookup returns CDR1 LGHNA and CDR2 YNFKEQ. CDR3 DNA: TGTGCCAGCAGCCAAGAGCCTAGCGGGGGGGGAACAGATACGCAGTATTTT. Its translation: CASSQEPSGGGTDTQYF.

The chain has TRBV28 and TRBJ2-7; 10 nucleotides align to TRBD1. The CDR3 sequence is 14 residues long. The germline V gene has CDR1 MDHEN and CDR2 SYDVKM. The ends lost 5 bases at V and 5 bases at J; junction bases unmatched: 6. The CDR3 DNA follows: TGTGCCAGCAGTCTGACAGGGGGCGAAAACGAGCAGTACTTC. It translates to CASSLTGGENEQYF.

This chain uses TRBV27 with TRBJ2-7; D is unresolved. Trimming stripped 6 bases from V and 0 bases from J, with 9 bases between. Germline CDR1 MNHEY, CDR2 SMNVEV (reference sequence). This CDR3 comprises 13 residues. This CDR3 is CASSLQRSYEQYF. The DNA of the CDR3 is TGTGCCAGCAGCTTACAACGCTCCTACGAGCAGTACTTC.

V usage is TRBV28 and J usage is TRBJ2-4; 12 bases match TRBD2. V trimming: 2 bases; J trimming: 0 bases; junction bases outside the gene matches: 5. Germline loops: CDR1 MDHEN, CDR2 SYDVKM. The CDR3 runs 18 residues. The CDR3 loop reads CASSLRLAGDLAKNIQYF. The DNA for the CDR3 is TGTGCCAGCAGTTTACGACTAGCGGGGGACCTAGCCAAAAACATTCAGTACTTC.

The V gene is TRBV7-2, the J gene TRBJ1-5, with D perhaps matching TRBD1 (5 bases). V was pared by 4 bases and J by 7 bases, with 11 bases between. The CDR3 is 13 residues long. Germline assignment: CDR1 SGHTA and CDR2 FQGNSA. The CDR3 region has the DNA TGTGCCAGCAGCTACGGACGGGGGCAGCCCCAGCATTTT. Encoded protein: CASSYGRGQPQHF.

CDR3: CASSSQTGTEQYF. CDR3 DNA sequence: TGTGCCAGCAGCTCCCAGACAGGGACCGAGCAGTACTTC. V gene TRBV11-3 combines with J gene TRBJ2-7; 7 bases are a match to TRBD1. Trimming took 4 bases from V and 6 from J; bases not matched to a gene: 6. The CDR3 consists of 13 residues. Germline CDR1 and CDR2: SGHNT and YENEEA.

The genes are TRBV6-6 and TRBJ1-2; D gene uncertain. Germline lookup yields CDR1 MNHNY and CDR2 SVGAGI (reference sequence). This CDR3 has 15 amino acids. V lost 6 bases to trimming and J lost 1 base, with 15 bases between them. The CDR3 region is CASSYTNPSNYGYTF. As DNA, the CDR3 is TGTGCCAGCAGCTACACTAACCCTAGTAACTATGGCTACACCTTC.

A word on this clone: Other nucleotide sequences from this sample produce the same CDR3. The chain recombines TRBV5-1 with TRBJ2-2; TRBD1 aligns across 7 bases. Unmatched junction bases numbered 5, after V lost 7 bases and J lost 2 bases. Germline values: CDR1 SGHRS, CDR2 YFSETQ. CDR3 length: 14 residues. CDR3 amino acids: CASAGTANTGELFF. The DNA of the CDR3 is TGCGCCAGCGCAGGGACAGCCAACACCGGGGAGCTGTTTTTT.

This clone was detected only once. J is TRBJ2-7 and V is TRBV7-9; TRBD1 aligns across 8 bases. The CDR3 runs to 15 residues. V shed 5 bases and J 1 base; nucleotides not matched to a gene: 7. Germline CDR1 reads SEHNR; CDR2 reads FQNEAQ (reference sequence). CDR3 in DNA: TGTGCCAGCAGCGTCGGGACAGGTCTTTCCTACGAGCAGTACTTC. Translation: CASSVGTGLSYEQYF.